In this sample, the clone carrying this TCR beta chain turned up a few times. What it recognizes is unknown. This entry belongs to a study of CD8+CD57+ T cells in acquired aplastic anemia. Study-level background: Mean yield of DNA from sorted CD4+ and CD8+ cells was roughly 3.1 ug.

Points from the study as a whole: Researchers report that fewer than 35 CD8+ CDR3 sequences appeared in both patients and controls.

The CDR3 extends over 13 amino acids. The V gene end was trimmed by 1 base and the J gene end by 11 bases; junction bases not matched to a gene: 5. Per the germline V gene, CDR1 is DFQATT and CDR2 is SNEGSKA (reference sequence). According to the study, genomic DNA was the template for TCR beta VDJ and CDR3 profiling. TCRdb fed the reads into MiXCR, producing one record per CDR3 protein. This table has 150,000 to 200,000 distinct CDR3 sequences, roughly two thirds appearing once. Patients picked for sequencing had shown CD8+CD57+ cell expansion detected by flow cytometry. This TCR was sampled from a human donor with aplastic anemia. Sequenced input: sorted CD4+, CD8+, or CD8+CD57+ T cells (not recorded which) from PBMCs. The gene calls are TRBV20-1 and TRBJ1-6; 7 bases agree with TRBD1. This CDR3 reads CSARVTGYAPLHF. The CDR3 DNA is TGCAGTGCTAGAGTGACAGGGTACGCACCCCTCCACTTT.